This T cell receptor (beta chain) was captured in a study of T cells in tuberculosis. Across the whole study: Sequenced TCRs come from CD1B-GMM tetramer-binding T cells. This South African cohort compared adolescents with or without latent tuberculosis against adults with active tuberculosis.

Germline V gene data show CDR1 as SGHTA and CDR2 as FQGNSA. The CDR3 loop spans 15 amino acids. V dropped 3 bases and J dropped 0 bases, with 9 bases sitting between them. In the case of this clone: The target antigen is unknown.

Study-level findings and limits: Samples were chosen by availability of cryopreserved specimens.

Sequencing was performed with immunoSEQ multiplex PCR; in TCRdb, only in-frame clones are kept and a portion is missing. The sample lists about 36,000 clones; more than 85% were seen once. At study entry, adolescents had tuberculin skin tests and IGRA screening. This TCR was recovered from a donor between 10 and 35 years old with latent tuberculosis or without tuberculosis infection. The V gene is TRBV7-2, the J gene TRBJ1-3; D may be TRBD1 (5 bases). Specimen: PBMCs. CDR3: CASSFGGGSGNTIYF. CDR3 sequence (DNA): TGTGCCAGCAGCTTCGGGGGTGGCTCTGGAAACACCATATATTTT.